The present entry profiles one T cell receptor beta chain with its context. The CDR3 has 13 amino acids. Per germline, CDR1 MNHNS and CDR2 SASEGT. V was trimmed by 8 bases and J by 3 bases, leaving 11 bases between them. TCRdb reprocessed the 5' RACE reads with MiXCR, giving one entry per CDR3 protein. The sample lists approximately 29,000 distinct CDR3 sequences, roughly 25% occurring once. The TCR originated in a female donor with breast cancer. V and J are TRBV6-1 and TRBJ1-3, with D perhaps matching TRBD1 (5 bases). Sequencing was carried out using naive CD4+ T cells sorted from a lymph node. Subset here: naive CD4+ T cells, CD4+CD45RA+CD25-. In DNA, the CDR3 is TGTGCCAGCGGAGAGGGGAGTGGAAACACCATATATTTT. It translates to CASGEGSGNTIYF.